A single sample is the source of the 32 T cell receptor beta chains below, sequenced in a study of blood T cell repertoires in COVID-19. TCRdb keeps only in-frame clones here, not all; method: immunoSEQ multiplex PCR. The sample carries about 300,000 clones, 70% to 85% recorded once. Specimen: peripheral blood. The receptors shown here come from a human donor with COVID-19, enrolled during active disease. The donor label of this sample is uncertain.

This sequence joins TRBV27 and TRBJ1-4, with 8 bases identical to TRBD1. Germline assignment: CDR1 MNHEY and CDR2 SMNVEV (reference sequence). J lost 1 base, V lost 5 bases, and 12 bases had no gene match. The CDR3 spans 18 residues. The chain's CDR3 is CASSRGNNRGGTNEKLFF. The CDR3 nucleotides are TGTGCCAGCAGTCGCGGAAATAACAGGGGGGGAACTAATGAAAAACTGTTTTTT.

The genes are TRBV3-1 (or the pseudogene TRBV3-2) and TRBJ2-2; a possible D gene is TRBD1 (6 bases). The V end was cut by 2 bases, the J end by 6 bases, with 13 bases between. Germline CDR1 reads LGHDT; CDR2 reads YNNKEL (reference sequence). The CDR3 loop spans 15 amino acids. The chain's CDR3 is CASSQQSGAAGELFF. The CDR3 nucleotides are TGTGCCAGCAGCCAACAATCAGGGGCGGCCGGGGAGCTGTTTTTT.

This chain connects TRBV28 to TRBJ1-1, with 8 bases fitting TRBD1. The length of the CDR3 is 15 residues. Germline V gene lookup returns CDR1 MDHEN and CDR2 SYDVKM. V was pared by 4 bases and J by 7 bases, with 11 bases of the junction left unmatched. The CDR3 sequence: CASSYQGALGGEAFF. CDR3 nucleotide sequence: TGTGCCAGCAGTTACCAGGGGGCTTTAGGGGGTGAAGCTTTCTTT.

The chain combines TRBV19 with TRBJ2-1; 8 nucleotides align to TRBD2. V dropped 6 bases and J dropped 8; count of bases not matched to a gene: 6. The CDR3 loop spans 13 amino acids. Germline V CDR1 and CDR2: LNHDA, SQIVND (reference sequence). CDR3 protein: CASSGRAFHEQFF. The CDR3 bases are TGTGCCAGTAGCGGGAGGGCCTTCCATGAGCAGTTCTTC.

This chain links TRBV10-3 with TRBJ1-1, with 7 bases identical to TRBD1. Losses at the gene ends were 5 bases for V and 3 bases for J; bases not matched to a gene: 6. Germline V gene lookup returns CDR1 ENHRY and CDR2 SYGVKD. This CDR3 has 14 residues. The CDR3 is CAISQQGTDTEAFF. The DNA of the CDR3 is TGTGCCATCAGTCAACAGGGGACTGACACTGAAGCTTTCTTT.

The CDR3 region has the DNA TGCGCCAGCAGCTTGGGGGCAGGGTCGTACACTGAAGCTTTCTTT. This gives the protein CASSLGAGSYTEAFF. The chain joins TRBV5-1 to TRBJ1-1; D is possibly TRBD1 (5 bases). The germline V gene has CDR1 SGHRS and CDR2 YFSETQ. The CDR3 contains 15 residues. V gave up 0 bases and J gave up 3 bases, with 12 bases separating them.

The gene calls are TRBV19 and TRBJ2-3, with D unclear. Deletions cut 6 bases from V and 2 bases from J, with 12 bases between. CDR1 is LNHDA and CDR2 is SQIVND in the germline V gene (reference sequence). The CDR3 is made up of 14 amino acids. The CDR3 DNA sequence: TGTGCCAGTAGGAGGTCGACTGCCACAGATACGCAGTATTTT. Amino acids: CASRRSTATDTQYF.

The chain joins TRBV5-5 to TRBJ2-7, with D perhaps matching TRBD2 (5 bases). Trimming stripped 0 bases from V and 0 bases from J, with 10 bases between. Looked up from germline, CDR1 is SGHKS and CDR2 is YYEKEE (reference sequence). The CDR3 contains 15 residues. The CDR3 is CASSLGAGSSYEQYF. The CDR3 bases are TGTGCCAGCAGCTTGGGAGCTGGGAGCTCCTACGAGCAGTACTTC.

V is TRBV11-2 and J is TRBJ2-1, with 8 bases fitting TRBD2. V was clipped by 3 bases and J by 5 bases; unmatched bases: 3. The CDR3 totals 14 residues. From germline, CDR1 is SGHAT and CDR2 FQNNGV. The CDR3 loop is CASSFSGNNNEQFF. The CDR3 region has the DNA TGTGCCAGCAGCTTTAGCGGGAATAACAATGAGCAGTTCTTC.

Written as DNA, the CDR3 is TGCAGCGTTGAAGATCCAGGGGAAGCTTTCTTT. Its protein is CSVEDPGEAFF. The V call is TRBV29-1, the J call TRBJ1-1; TRBD1 might be the D (5 bases). There are 11 residues in the CDR3. CDR1 and CDR2 (germline): SQVTM, ANQGSEA. V shed 0 bases and J shed 8 bases, with 7 bases lying between them.

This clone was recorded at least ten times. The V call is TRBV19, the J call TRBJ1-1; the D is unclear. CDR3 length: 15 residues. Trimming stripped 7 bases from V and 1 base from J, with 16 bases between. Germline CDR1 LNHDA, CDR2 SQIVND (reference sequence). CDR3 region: CASTTILDSNTEAFF. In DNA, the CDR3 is TGTGCCAGTACAACGATACTAGATTCGAACACTGAAGCTTTCTTT.

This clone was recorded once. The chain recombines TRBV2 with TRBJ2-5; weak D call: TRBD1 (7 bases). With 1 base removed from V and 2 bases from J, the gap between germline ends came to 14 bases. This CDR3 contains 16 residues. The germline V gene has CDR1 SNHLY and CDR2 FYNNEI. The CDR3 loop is CASSEGGAGGQETQYF. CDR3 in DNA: TGTGCCAGCAGTGAAGGAGGGGCAGGGGGGCAAGAGACCCAGTACTTC.

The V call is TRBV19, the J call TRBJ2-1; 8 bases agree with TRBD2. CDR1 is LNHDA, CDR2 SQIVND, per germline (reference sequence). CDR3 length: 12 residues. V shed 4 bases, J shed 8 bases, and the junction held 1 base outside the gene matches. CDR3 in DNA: TGTGCCAGTAGTACGGGGGGGCATGAGCAGTTCTTC. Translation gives CASSTGGHEQFF.

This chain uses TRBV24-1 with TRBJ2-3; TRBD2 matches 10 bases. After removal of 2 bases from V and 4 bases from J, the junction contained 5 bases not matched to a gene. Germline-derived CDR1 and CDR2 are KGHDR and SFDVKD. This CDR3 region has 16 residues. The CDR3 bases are TGTGCCACCAGTGATTCTCGGCTAGCGGGAGCAGATACGCAGTATTTT. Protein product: CATSDSRLAGADTQYF.

The CDR3 coding sequence is TGTGCCAGCAGTGAACTAACCCGGACAGATACGCAGTATTTT. Translation: CASSELTRTDTQYF. The chain employs TRBV2 and TRBJ2-3, with D unresolved. Germline V gene data show CDR1 as SNHLY and CDR2 as FYNNEI. The V and J ends lost 2 bases and 3 bases respectively, with 9 bases between them. The CDR3 totals 14 residues.

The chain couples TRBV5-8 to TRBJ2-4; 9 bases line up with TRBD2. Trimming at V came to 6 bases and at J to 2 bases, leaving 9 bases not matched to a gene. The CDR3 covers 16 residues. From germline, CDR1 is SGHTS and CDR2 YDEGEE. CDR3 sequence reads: CASTYRLAGTKNIQYF. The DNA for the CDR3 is TGTGCCAGCACCTACCGGCTAGCGGGAACCAAAAACATTCAGTACTTC.

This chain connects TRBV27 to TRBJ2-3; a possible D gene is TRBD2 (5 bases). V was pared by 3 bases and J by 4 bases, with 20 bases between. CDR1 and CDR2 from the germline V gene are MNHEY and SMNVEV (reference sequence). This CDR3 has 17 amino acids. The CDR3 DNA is TGTGCCAGCAGTTTGGGAGTTCTCTTGCGGAGACCAGATACGCAGTATTTT. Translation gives CASSLGVLLRRPDTQYF.

The CDR3 nucleotides are TGTGCCAGCAGCGTACAGGGAGCCTGGAATCAGCCCCAGCATTTT. This gives the protein CASSVQGAWNQPQHF. The genes are TRBV11-2 and TRBJ1-5; perhaps TRBD1 as D (6 bases). The CDR3 runs 15 residues. Per germline, CDR1 SGHAT and CDR2 FQNNGV. The germline V and J ends were trimmed by 5 bases and 4 bases, with 15 bases remaining between them.

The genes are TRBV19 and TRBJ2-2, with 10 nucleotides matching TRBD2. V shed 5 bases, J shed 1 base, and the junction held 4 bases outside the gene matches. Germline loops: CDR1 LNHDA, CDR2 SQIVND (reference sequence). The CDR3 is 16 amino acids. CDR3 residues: CASSAWTSGNTGELFF. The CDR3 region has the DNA TGTGCCAGTAGTGCTTGGACTAGCGGGAACACCGGGGAGCTGTTTTTT.

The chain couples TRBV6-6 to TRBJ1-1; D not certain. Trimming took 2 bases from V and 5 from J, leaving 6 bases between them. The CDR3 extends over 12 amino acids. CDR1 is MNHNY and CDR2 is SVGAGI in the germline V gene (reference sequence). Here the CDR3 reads CASSYGGTEAFF. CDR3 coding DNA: TGTGCCAGCAGTTACGGAGGGACTGAAGCTTTCTTT.

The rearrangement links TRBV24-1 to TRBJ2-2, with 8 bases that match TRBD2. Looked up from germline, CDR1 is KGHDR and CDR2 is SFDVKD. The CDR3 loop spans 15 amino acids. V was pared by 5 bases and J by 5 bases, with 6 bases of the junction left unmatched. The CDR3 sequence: CATSGRLAPTGELFF. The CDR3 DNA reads TGTGCCACCAGTGGGAGACTAGCGCCAACCGGGGAGCTGTTTTTT.

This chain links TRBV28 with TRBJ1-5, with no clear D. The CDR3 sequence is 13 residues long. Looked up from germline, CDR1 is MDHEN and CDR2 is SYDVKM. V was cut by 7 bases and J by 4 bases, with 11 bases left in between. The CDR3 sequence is CASTLNRNQPQHF. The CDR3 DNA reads TGTGCCAGCACGTTGAATCGGAATCAGCCCCAGCATTTT.

CDR3 residues: CASSSTGAPYSRDGYTF. The CDR3 bases are TGCGCCAGCAGCTCTACAGGGGCACCCTATTCGCGGGATGGCTACACCTTC. The chain employs TRBV5-1 and TRBJ1-2; 7 bases align to TRBD1. The CDR3 runs to 17 residues. V trimming: 3 bases; J trimming: 6 bases; junction bases outside the gene matches: 17. Germline V gives CDR1 SGHRS, CDR2 YFSETQ. Drawing the rest from reference TRBV5-1 and TRBJ1-2, the complete variable domain is KAGVTQTPRYLIKTRGQQVTLSCSPISGHRSVSWYQQTPGQGLQFLFEYFSETQRNKGNFPGRFSGRQFSNSRSEMNVSTLELGDSALYLCASSSTGAPYSRDGYTFGSGTRLTVV.

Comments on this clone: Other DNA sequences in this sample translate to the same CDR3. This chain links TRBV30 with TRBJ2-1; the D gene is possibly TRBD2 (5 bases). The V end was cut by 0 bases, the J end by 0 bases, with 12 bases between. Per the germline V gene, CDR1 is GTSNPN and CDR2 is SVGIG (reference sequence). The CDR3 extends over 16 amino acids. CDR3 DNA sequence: TGTGCCTGGAGTGTAGAGACTACAAGCTCCTACAATGAGCAGTTCTTC. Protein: CAWSVETTSSYNEQFF. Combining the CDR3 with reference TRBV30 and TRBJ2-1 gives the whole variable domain SQTIHQWPATLVQPVGSPLSLECTVEGTSNPNLYWYRQAAGRGLQLLFYSVGIGQISSEVPQNLSASRPQDRQFILSSKKLLLSDSGFYLCAWSVETTSSYNEQFFGPGTRLTVL.

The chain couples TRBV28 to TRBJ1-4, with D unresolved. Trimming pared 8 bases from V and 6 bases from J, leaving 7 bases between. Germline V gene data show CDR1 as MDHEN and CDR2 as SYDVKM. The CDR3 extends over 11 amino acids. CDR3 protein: CASLRDEKLFF. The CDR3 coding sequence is TGTGCCAGCCTACGGGATGAAAAACTGTTTTTT. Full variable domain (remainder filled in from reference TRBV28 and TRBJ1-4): DVKVTQSSRYLVKRTGEKVFLECVQDMDHENMFWYRQDPGLGLRLIYFSYDVKMKEKGDIPEGYSVSREKKERFSLILESASTNQTSMYLCASLRDEKLFFGSGTQLSVL.

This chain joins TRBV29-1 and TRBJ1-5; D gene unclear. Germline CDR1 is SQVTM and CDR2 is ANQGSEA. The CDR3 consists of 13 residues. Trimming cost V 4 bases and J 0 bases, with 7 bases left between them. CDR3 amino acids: CSVGRDSNQPQHF. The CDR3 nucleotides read TGCAGCGTTGGGAGGGATAGCAATCAGCCCCAGCATTTT.

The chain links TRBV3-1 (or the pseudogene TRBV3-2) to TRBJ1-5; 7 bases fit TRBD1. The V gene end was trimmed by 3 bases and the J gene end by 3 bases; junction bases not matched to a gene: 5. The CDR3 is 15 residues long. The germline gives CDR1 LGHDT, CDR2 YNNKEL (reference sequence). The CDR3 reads CASSQQGVPNQPQHF. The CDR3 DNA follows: TGTGCCAGCAGCCAGCAGGGGGTACCCAATCAGCCCCAGCATTTT.

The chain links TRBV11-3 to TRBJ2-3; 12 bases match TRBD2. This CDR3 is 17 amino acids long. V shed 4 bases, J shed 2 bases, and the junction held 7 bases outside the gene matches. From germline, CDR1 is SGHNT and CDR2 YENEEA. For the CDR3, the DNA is TGTGCCAGCAGCTCCGGACTAGCGGGACTGAACACAGATACGCAGTATTTT. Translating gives CASSSGLAGLNTDTQYF.

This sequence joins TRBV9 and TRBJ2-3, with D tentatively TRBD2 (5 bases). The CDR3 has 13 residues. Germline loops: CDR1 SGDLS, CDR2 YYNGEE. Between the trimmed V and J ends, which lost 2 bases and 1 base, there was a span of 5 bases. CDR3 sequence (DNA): TGTGCCAGCAGCGTGAGGGGCACAGATACGCAGTATTTT. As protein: CASSVRGTDTQYF.

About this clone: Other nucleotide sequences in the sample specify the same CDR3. The CDR3 is CASSTPGRGSYEQYF. CDR3 bases: TGTGCCAGTAGTACCCCAGGGCGGGGATCCTACGAGCAGTACTTC. The chain joins TRBV19 to TRBJ2-7; D is perhaps TRBD2 (6 bases). The CDR3 is 15 amino acids. Trimming took off 4 bases at V and 1 base at J, with 14 bases between the two ends. The V gene's germline CDR1 is LNHDA and CDR2 SQIVND (reference sequence).

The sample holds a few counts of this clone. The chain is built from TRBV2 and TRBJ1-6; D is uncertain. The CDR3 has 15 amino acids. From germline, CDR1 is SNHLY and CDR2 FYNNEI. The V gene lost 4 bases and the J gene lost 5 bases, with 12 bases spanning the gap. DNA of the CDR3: TGTGCCAGCAGTGCTGAGTTTGTCCATAATTCACCCCTCCACTTT. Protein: CASSAEFVHNSPLHF.

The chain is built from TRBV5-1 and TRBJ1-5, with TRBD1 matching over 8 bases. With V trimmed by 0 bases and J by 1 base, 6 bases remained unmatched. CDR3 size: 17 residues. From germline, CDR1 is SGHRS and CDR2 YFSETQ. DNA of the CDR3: TGCGCCAGCAGCTTGGGTCCCCAGGGGGCCAGCAATCAGCCCCAGCATTTT. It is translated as CASSLGPQGASNQPQHF.